This is a list of T cell receptor beta chains from one sample in a study of cytomegalovirus exposure and HLA in healthy donors. TCRdb's copy holds only in-frame clones and misses some; the assay was immunoSEQ multiplex PCR. The data contain 200,000 to 250,000 clones, around 85% of them singletons. Material: PBMCs. These TCRs come from a human donor in good health. Each CDR3 is given without its conserved first and last residue. Size is stated for part of the rows, as once, few or many counts, or as a class when the clone is expanded.

j_call v_call clone_size cdr3_aa
TRBJ2-7 TRBV14 once ASSPLPGSYYEQY
TRBJ1-1 TRBV19 . ASSEVGTEAF
TRBJ2-5 TRBV27 once ASSLSAGPIAGETQY
TRBJ2-2 TRBV7-3 once ASSLNSGGMTGELF
TRBJ2-1 TRBV7-7 . ASSLGLAGGPGSNEQF
TRBJ2-7 TRBV20-1 . SAWDYEQY
TRBJ2-7 TRBV25-1 . ASSEWAGAYEQY
TRBJ1-2 TRBV19 . ASNPTGVTLGYT
TRBJ2-4 TRBV11-2 . ASSQLSGQAGPKNIQY
TRBJ1-1 TRBV9 . ASSVDGGGGTEAF
TRBJ2-1 TRBV5-1 once ASSLAGENYNEQF
TRBJ2-7 TRBV7-2 once ASSPREGMYEQY
TRBJ2-7 TRBV25-1 . ASSGGGRVYEQY
TRBJ1-1 TRBV19 . ASSIRQGNEAF
TRBJ2-5 TRBV7-6 once ASASGALQETQY
TRBJ1-5 TRBV28 . ASIPGQGTHRNQPQH
TRBJ1-2 TRBV7-9 . ASSIRQTDHGYT
TRBJ2-5 TRBV15 . ATSRGAGVETQY
TRBJ2-3 TRBV5-4 . ASSLVGASTDTQY
TRBJ2-7 TRBV5-1 . ASSDRGVVPYEQY
TRBJ2-2 TRBV7-6 . ASSLFSSGENTGELF
TRBJ2-1 TRBV4-2 . ASSPGTSLRGDEQF
TRBJ2-1 TRBV9 . ASSSRGPIFNEQF
TRBJ1-2 TRBV6-5 . ASSPRAGNGYT
TRBJ1-4 TRBV27 . ASSSSQGEFTSNEKLF